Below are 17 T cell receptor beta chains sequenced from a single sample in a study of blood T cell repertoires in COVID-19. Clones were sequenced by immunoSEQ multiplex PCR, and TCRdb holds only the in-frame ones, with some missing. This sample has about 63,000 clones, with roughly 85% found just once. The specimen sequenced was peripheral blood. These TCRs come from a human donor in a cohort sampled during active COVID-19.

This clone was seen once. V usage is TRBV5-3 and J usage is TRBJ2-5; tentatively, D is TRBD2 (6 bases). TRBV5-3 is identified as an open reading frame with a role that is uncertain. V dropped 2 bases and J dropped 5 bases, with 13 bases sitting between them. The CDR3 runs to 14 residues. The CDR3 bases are TGTGCCAGAAGCTTCGGAGGGCCAGGGGAGACCCAGTACTTC. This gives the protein CARSFGGPGETQYF.

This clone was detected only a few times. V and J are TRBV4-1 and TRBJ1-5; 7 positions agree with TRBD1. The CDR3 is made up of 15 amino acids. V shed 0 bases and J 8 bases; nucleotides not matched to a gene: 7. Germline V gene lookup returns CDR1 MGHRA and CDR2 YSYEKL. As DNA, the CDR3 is TGCGCCAGCAGCCAAGATAGACAGGGTTGGGAGCCCCAGCATTTT. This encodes CASSQDRQGWEPQHF.

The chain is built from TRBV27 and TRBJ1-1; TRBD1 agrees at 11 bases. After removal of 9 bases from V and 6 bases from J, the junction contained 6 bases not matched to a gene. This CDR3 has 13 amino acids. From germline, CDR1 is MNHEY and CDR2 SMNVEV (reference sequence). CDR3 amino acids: CASEGQGAPEAFF. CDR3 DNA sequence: TGTGCCAGTGAAGGACAGGGGGCCCCTGAAGCTTTCTTT.

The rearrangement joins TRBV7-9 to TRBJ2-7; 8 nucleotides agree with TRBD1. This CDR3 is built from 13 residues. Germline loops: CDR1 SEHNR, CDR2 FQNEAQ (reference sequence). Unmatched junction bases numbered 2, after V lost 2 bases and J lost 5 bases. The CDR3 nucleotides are TGTGCCAGCAGCTTACAACAGGGGGACGAGCAGTACTTC. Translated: CASSLQQGDEQYF.

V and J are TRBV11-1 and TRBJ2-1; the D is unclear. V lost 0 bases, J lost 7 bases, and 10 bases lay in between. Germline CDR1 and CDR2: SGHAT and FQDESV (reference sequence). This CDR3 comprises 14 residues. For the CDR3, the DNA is TGTGCCAGCAGCTTAGCACGGGTAAGGAATGAGCAGTTCTTC. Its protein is CASSLARVRNEQFF.

The CDR3 DNA reads TGTGCCAGCAGTTTGGTACAGGGTGTTGGCTACACCTTC. Translation: CASSLVQGVGYTF. The chain is built from TRBV12-3 or TRBV12-4 and TRBJ1-2, with a weak D call TRBD1 (6 bases). The CDR3 sequence is 13 residues long. V shed 3 bases and J shed 7 bases, with 12 bases lying between them.

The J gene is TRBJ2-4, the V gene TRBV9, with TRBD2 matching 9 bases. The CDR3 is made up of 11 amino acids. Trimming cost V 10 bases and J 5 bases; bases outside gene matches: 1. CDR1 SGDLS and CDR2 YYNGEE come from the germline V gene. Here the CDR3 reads CAGGRENIQYF. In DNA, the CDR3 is TGTGCCGGCGGGAGGGAAAACATTCAGTACTTC.

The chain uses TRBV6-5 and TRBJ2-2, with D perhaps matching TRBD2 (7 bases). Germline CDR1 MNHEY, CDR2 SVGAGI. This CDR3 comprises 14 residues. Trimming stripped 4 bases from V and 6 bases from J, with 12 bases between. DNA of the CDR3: TGTGCCAGCAGTTCCCCCGGGGGGCCCGGGGAGCTGTTTTTT. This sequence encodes CASSSPGGPGELFF.

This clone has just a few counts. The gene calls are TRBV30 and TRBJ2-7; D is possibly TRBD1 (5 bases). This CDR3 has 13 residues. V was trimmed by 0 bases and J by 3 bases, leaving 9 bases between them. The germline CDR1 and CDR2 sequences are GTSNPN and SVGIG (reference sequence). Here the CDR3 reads CAWSVLQDYEQYF. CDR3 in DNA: TGTGCCTGGAGTGTTCTACAGGACTACGAGCAGTACTTC.

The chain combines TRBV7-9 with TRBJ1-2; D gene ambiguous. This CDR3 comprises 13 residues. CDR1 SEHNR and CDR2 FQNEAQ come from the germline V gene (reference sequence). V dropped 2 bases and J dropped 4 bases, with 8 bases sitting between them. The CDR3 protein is CASSLPGGYGYTF. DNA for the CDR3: TGTGCCAGCAGCTTACCGGGAGGCTATGGCTACACCTTC.

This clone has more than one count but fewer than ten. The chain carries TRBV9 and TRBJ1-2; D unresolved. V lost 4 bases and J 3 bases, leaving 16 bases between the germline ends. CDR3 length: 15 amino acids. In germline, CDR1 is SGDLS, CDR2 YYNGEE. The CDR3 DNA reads TGTGCCAGCAGCCTTCACCCCGCAGACTACTATGGCTACACCTTC. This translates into CASSLHPADYYGYTF. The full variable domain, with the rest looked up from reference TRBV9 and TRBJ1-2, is DSGVTQTPKHLITATGQRVTLRCSPRSGDLSVYWYQQSLDQGLQFLIQYYNGEERAKGNILERFSAQQFPDLHSELNLSSLELGDSALYFCASSLHPADYYGYTFGSGTRLTVV.

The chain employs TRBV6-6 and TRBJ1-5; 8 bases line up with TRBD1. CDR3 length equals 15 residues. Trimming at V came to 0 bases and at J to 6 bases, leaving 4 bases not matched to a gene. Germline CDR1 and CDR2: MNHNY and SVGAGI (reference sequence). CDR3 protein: CASSYSQGVGQPQHF. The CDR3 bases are TGTGCCAGCAGTTACTCACAGGGGGTCGGTCAGCCCCAGCATTTT.

CDR3: CASRTGIAGANVLTF. As DNA, the CDR3 is TGTGCCAGCAGAACAGGGATCGCCGGGGCCAACGTCCTGACTTTC. The chain employs TRBV5-5 and TRBJ2-6; a weak D match, TRBD1 (6 bases). CDR3 length: 15 amino acids. Germline V gene data show CDR1 as SGHKS and CDR2 as YYEKEE (reference sequence). The ends were cut back, 5 bases at V and 4 bases at J, with 13 bases in the middle.

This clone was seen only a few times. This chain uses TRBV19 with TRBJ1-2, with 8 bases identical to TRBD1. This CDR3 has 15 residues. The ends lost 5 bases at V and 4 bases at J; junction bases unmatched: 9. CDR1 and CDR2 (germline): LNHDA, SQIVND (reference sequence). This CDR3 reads CASSSQDRATYGYTF. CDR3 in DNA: TGTGCCAGTAGTTCCCAGGACAGGGCGACCTATGGCTACACCTTC.

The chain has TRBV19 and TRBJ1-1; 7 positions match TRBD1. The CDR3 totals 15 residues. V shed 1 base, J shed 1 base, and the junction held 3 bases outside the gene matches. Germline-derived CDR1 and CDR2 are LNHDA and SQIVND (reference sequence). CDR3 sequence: CASSIGGQANTEAFF. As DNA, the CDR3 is TGTGCCAGTAGTATAGGCGGACAGGCGAACACTGAAGCTTTCTTT.

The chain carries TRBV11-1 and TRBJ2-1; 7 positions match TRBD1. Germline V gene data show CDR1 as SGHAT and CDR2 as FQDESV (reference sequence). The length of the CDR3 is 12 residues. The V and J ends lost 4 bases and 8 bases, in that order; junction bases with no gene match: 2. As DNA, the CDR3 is TGTGCCAGCAGCTGGGACAGCTATGAGCAGTTCTTC. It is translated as CASSWDSYEQFF.

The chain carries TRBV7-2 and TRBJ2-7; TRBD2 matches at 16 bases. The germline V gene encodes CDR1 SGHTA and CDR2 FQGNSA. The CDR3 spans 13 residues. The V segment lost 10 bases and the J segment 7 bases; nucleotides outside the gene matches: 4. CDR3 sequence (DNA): TGTGCCACCGGGACTAGCGGGAGGGTGGAGCAGTACTTC. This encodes CATGTSGRVEQYF.